This passage covers 21 T cell receptor beta chains from one sample sequenced in a study of beta chain features in type 1 diabetes (dated by TCRdb to 2016 to 2019). To prepare the library, the immunoSEQ multiplex PCR assay was applied. The entire isolated RNA was reverse transcribed using the High Capacity cDNA Reverse Transcription Kit, and thus expressed TCRB transcripts were sequenced. This immuneACCESS table, as held by TCRdb, lists in-frame sequences with V and J called but not all clones. Of the missing ones, under half trace to an unresolved V gene in checked studies; the others have no known cause. The sample profile shows about 470,000 clones; roughly 31% of them were found once. The ten largest clones take up around 0.065% of the sample. Sample: naive CD4+ T cells from blood. The cell subset or site label, read with the paper, signifies: true naive CD4+ T cells. The receptors come from a man between 18 and 29 years old in good health.

This clone came up a few times. The rearrangement uses TRBV7-2 and TRBJ2-7, with TRBD2 matching over 7 bases. Germline V gene sequence: CDR1 SGHTA, CDR2 FQGNSA. The CDR3 totals 16 residues. J gave up 0 bases and V 2 bases, and 7 bases lay outside the gene matches. Here the CDR3 reads CASSLPAGMSSYEQYF. Here the CDR3 DNA reads TGTGCCAGCAGCTTACCAGCGGGGATGAGCTCCTACGAGCAGTACTTC.

About this clone itself: The same CDR3 also results from other DNA sequences found in this sample. V gene TRBV30 combines with J gene TRBJ1-1, with TRBD1 matching 10 bases. Trimming at V came to 3 bases and at J to 5 bases, leaving 3 bases not matched to a gene. In germline, CDR1 is GTSNPN, CDR2 SVGIG (reference sequence). The CDR3 sequence is 13 residues long. In DNA form, the CDR3 reads TGTGCCTGGAGCGGGGACAGGGGAACTGAAGCTTTCTTT. Amino acid sequence: CAWSGDRGTEAFF.

This clone was counted a few times. Other DNA sequences in the same sample also yield this CDR3. As DNA, the CDR3 is TGCAGCGTTGATACCCCGGGGGAGACCCAGTACTTC. Its translation is CSVDTPGETQYF. The rearrangement uses TRBV29-1 and TRBJ2-5, with D possibly matching TRBD2 (5 bases). Trimming took 3 bases from V and 5 from J, leaving 10 bases between them. The CDR3 loop spans 12 amino acids. Germline V lookup: CDR1 SQVTM, CDR2 ANQGSEA.

The chain links TRBV19 to TRBJ1-1; D unclear. The V end was cut by 0 bases, the J end by 5 bases, with 7 bases between. The CDR3 is 13 residues long. The germline V gene has CDR1 LNHDA and CDR2 SQIVND (reference sequence). CDR3 residues: CASSIDSRTEAFF. CDR3 coding DNA: TGTGCCAGTAGTATAGATAGCCGTACTGAAGCTTTCTTT.

V is TRBV30 and J is TRBJ2-7; 13 positions agree with TRBD2. V shed 6 bases, J shed 3 bases, and the junction held 2 bases outside the gene matches. The CDR3 length is 13 residues. The V gene's germline CDR1 is GTSNPN and CDR2 SVGIG (reference sequence). The CDR3 reads CACGLAGDYEQYF. Written as DNA, the CDR3 is TGTGCCTGCGGACTAGCGGGAGACTACGAGCAGTACTTC.

This clone turned up a few times. V is TRBV15 and J is TRBJ2-2; D call uncertain. This CDR3 region has 16 residues. V lost 0 bases and J lost 7, with 15 bases in between. CDR1 and CDR2 from the germline V gene are LNHNV and YYDKDF (reference sequence). The CDR3 DNA reads as TGTGCCACCAGCAGAGATCGCCCCCGCTTCGGCGGGGAGCTGTTTTTT. Translating it yields CATSRDRPRFGGELFF. Full variable domain (outside the CDR3, taken from reference TRBV15 and TRBJ2-2): DAMVIQNPRYQVTQFGKPVTLSCSQTLNHNVMYWYQQKSSQAPKLLFHYYDKDFNNEADTPDNFQSRRPNTSFCFLDIRSPGLGDTAMYLCATSRDRPRFGGELFFGEGSRLTVL.

This clone has just a few counts. The rearrangement links TRBV14 to TRBJ2-1; D is undetermined. CDR3 size: 14 residues. V gave up 4 bases and J gave up 8 bases, with 15 bases separating them. CDR1 and CDR2 from the germline V gene are SGHDN and FVKESK. The CDR3 nucleotides are TGTGCCAGCAGCCGACACCCCCCTAGGGATGAGCAGTTCTTC. It specifies CASSRHPPRDEQFF.

The chain carries TRBV7-8 and TRBJ2-3, with 8 nucleotides matching TRBD1. Trimming removed 5 bases from V and 2 bases from J; junction bases left unmatched: 9. CDR3 length: 16 residues. Germline V gives CDR1 SGHVS, CDR2 FQNEAQ. CDR3 in amino acids: CASSPTGVGITDTQYF. CDR3 DNA: TGTGCCAGCAGCCCGACAGGGGTGGGAATCACAGATACGCAGTATTTT.

The genes are TRBV6-1 and TRBJ2-1; TRBD1 matches at 10 bases. J was trimmed by 6 bases and V by 4 bases; bases with no gene match: 6. CDR1 and CDR2 (germline): MNHNS, SASEGT. The CDR3 is 15 residues long. In DNA form, the CDR3 reads TGTGCCAGCAGTGCCCGGGACAGGGGAGGCAATGAGCAGTTCTTC. Translation: CASSARDRGGNEQFF.

The V and J genes are TRBV7-8 and TRBJ1-1; TRBD1 matches 7 bases. The J segment lost 4 bases and the V segment lost 5 bases, leaving 7 bases of the junction unmatched. The CDR3 extends over 14 amino acids. The germline CDR1 and CDR2 sequences are SGHVS and FQNEAQ. The CDR3 is CASSIDRVGTEAFF. As DNA, the CDR3 is TGTGCCAGCAGCATCGACAGGGTGGGCACTGAAGCTTTCTTT.

This chain uses TRBV7-2 with TRBJ2-1; TRBD1 is a possible D gene (6 bases). The ends were cut back, 3 bases at V and 9 bases at J, with 9 bases in the middle. This CDR3 region has 12 residues. Germline V CDR1 and CDR2: SGHTA, FQGNSA. DNA for the CDR3: TGTGCCAGCAGCTTCCAGGGGATTGAGCAGTTCTTC. It translates to CASSFQGIEQFF.

In this sample, this clone turned up a few times. This rearrangement joins TRBV4-1 to TRBJ2-4; no reliable D call. The germline CDR1 and CDR2 sequences are MGHRA and YSYEKL. The CDR3 loop spans 17 amino acids. Trimming removed 1 base at V and 1 base at J, with 14 bases between. This chain's CDR3 is CASSQAGAPWAKNIQYF. The DNA for the CDR3 is TGCGCCAGCAGCCAAGCGGGCGCCCCATGGGCCAAAAACATTCAGTACTTC.

This clone was observed a handful of times. The rearrangement links TRBV7-2 to TRBJ1-2; D ambiguous. Germline-derived CDR1 and CDR2 are SGHTA and FQGNSA. This CDR3 has 15 residues. Trimming left V 1 base short and J 0 bases short, with 9 bases between. The CDR3 sequence: CASSLGAHSNYGYTF. The CDR3 region has the DNA TGTGCCAGCAGCTTAGGGGCGCATTCTAACTATGGCTACACCTTC.

The J gene is TRBJ2-2, the V gene TRBV21-1; the table's D call, TRBD2, was not checked against the DNA. TRBV21-1 is tagged as a pseudogene. The CDR3 sequence is 17 residues long. This CDR3 is CASSDTTSGRGNGELFF. In DNA form, the CDR3 reads TGTGCCAGCAGCGACACGACTAGCGGGAGAGGAAACGGGGAGCTGTTTTTT.

This clone has only a few counts. The V and J genes are TRBV7-2 and TRBJ2-7; D unresolved. Germline V lookup: CDR1 SGHTA, CDR2 FQGNSA. V was shortened by 2 bases and J by 7 bases, with 6 bases between the two germline ends. The CDR3 extends over 11 amino acids. The CDR3 DNA reads as TGTGCCAGCAGCTTAATTGATGAGCAGTACTTC. Its translation is CASSLIDEQYF.

The V and J genes are TRBV9 and TRBJ2-3, with 10 positions matching TRBD1. V was pared by 3 bases and J by 4 bases, with 5 bases of the junction left unmatched. CDR3 length equals 15 residues. The germline gives CDR1 SGDLS, CDR2 YYNGEE. The chain's CDR3 is CASSARQGAADTQYF. The CDR3 nucleotides are TGTGCCAGCAGCGCCAGACAGGGGGCCGCAGATACGCAGTATTTT.

This clone has more than one count but fewer than ten. The chain has TRBV9 and TRBJ2-7; a weak D match, TRBD1 (6 bases). V was pared by 0 bases and J by 5 bases, with 15 bases between. CDR3 length: 15 residues. Germline CDR1 reads SGDLS; CDR2 reads YYNGEE. The CDR3: CASSVAAGEGNEQYF. The DNA of the CDR3 is TGTGCCAGCAGCGTAGCGGCAGGGGAAGGTAACGAGCAGTACTTC.

The table lists this clone with a few counts. Compared with germline, one end of the junction differs, possibly owing to a read error. The chain uses TRBV7-7 and TRBJ2-1, with D possibly matching TRBD2 (5 bases). Germline V gives CDR1 SSHAT, CDR2 FNYEAQ (reference sequence). CDR3 size: 15 residues. CDR3 DNA sequence: TGTGCTAGCAGCCGATCCCGGGACTCCTACAATGAGCAGTTCTTC. Translation: CASSRSRDSYNEQFF.

The rearrangement links TRBV18 to TRBJ1-1, with 8 bases lining up with TRBD1. Germline V lookup: CDR1 KGHSH, CDR2 LQKENI. Trimming at V came to 3 bases and at J to 5 bases, leaving 17 bases not matched to a gene. The CDR3 spans 18 residues. CDR3 residues: CASSPLVGQGLTRTEAFF. The CDR3 bases are TGTGCCAGCTCACCTCTGGTCGGACAGGGTCTAACTAGGACTGAAGCTTTCTTT. Complete variable domain (other parts from reference TRBV18 and TRBJ1-1): NAGVMQNPRHLVRRRGQEARLRCSPMKGHSHVYWYRQLPEEGLKFMVYLQKENIIDESGMPKERFSAEFPKEGPSILRIQQVVRGDSAAYFCASSPLVGQGLTRTEAFFGQGTRLTVV.

The rearrangement links TRBV9 to TRBJ2-4; D possibly corresponds to TRBD2 (6 bases). Germline V gene sequence: CDR1 SGDLS, CDR2 YYNGEE. The CDR3 is made up of 18 amino acids. With 1 base removed from V and 2 bases from J, the gap between germline ends came to 19 bases. The CDR3 coding sequence is TGTGCCAGCAGCGTAACCCGAGGCGGGGATAGTACCAAAAACATTCAGTACTTC. It translates to CASSVTRGGDSTKNIQYF.

In its sample, this clone was seen a few times. V gene TRBV20-1 combines with J gene TRBJ1-2; D gene uncertain. Germline V gene sequence: CDR1 DFQATT, CDR2 SNEGSKA (reference sequence). Trimming took off 4 bases at V and 7 bases at J, with 10 bases between the two ends. The CDR3 extends over 11 amino acids. CDR3 nucleotide sequence: TGCAGTGCTATTGAGGGCCCTGGCTACACCTTC. Its protein is CSAIEGPGYTF.